This T cell receptor beta chain was documented in a study of neurological immune-mediated disorders (dated by TCRdb to 2018 to 2020). General notes on the study: Of the approximately 34 multiple sclerosis patients, approximately 30 had relapsing-remitting MS and 3 had secondary progressive MS. The cohort was made up of approximately 69 subjects, consisting of around 15 HAM/TSP patients, 34 multiple sclerosis patients and around 20 healthy controls. The 90 to 120 TCR-beta libraries covered PBMC samples along with longitudinal samples, technical triplicates, and paired sorted CD4+ and CD8+ T-cell subsets. The study compared peripheral blood TCR-beta repertoires of HTLV-I-associated myelopathy (HAM/TSP) patients, multiple sclerosis patients and healthy controls using UMI-based sequencing. The investigation overall reported the following: No identical CDR3 amino acid sequences were shared among expanded clones across subjects, suggesting private TCR-beta repertoires in all groups. The highest TCR clonal expansion was observed in HAM/TSP patients, whereas the lowest was observed in MS patients, even when compared with healthy controls. Phylogenetic analysis grouped repertoires from 18 of 34 MS patients into a cluster of related CDR3 sequences, suggesting a possible repertoire-level signature. The MS cluster showed no association with clinical or MRI features, and the authors stated that larger cohorts are needed.

cDNA synthesis used template-switch 5'RACE with a primer carrying a 10-nucleotide random unique molecular identifier tagging each TCR transcript. Over 170 million TCR-beta sequences, covering 15-18 subjects, were produced in each sequencing run. The RNeasy kit was used to extract total RNA. The KAPA Real-time Library Amplification kit was used to amplify TCR-beta VDJ regions with primers for the TCR constant region and the 5'RACE anchor. Sample indexes and Illumina adaptors were added in a first PCR, after which library yield was increased in a second PCR. After purification with Ampure beads, the TCR product of roughly 650 bp was size-selected on a 2% E-gel SizeSelection system. Before pooling, library quality was checked on a Bioanalyzer, concentration was measured with Qubit, and libraries were quantified with the Kapa Library Quantification kit. An Illumina HiSeq 2500 sequenced the libraries paired-end 2 x 150 bp. To increase sequence diversity, 25-30% phiX was spiked into each library pool. As for the original processing: Quality-filtered reads were processed with the UMI-based MiGEC pipeline, and over 90% of raw TCR sequences were removed by the MiGEC pipeline during error correction. VDJ genes were aligned to IMGT germline references, and clonotypes were defined by unique CDR3 amino acid sequence plus V-J genes. Clonal expansion, Shannon diversity, and CDR3 relatedness (CalcPairwiseDistances, ClusterSamples) were evaluated with VDJtools, and phylogenetic trees were built with CLCbio workbench. Expanded clones were defined as having at least 8 unique UMIs, based on coefficient-of-variation modelling across technical triplicates. TCRdb reanalyzed the raw reads on its own, using fastp at Q25 for trimming and MiXCR for clone calling, and kept in-frame beta chains. Each CDR3 protein gets just one entry, which takes the most common genes and DNA from the rows behind it. It is TCRdb's table, rather than the study itself, that gives the V and J calls and clone size. The table for this sample lists approximately 90,000 distinct CDR3 sequences; 3.5% of them were counted only once. Roughly 6.4% of the sample goes to the ten largest clones.

This clonotype has a count of ten or more. Its antigen is still unknown. No clone much larger than this one lies a single base away; base qualities are absent. Unsorted PBMC libraries were generated from 2 million PBMCs stored in RNAlater at -80 °C until RNA extraction. Multiple sclerosis patients were enrolled in a US clinical protocol evaluating disease progression by magnetic resonance imaging. Peripheral blood was subjected to Ficoll-Hypaque density gradient centrifugation to isolate PBMCs, which were then cryopreserved in liquid nitrogen. The material sequenced was PBMCs. The clonotype was recovered from a woman under 30 with multiple sclerosis.

The CDR3 corresponds to CASSYRTGADTQYF. At the DNA level, the sequence is TGTGCCAGCAGTTACAGGACAGGGGCAGATACGCAGTATTTT. The V gene is TRBV6-5 and the J gene is TRBJ2-3, with 9 middle bases fitting TRBD1. From a lookup of the germline V gene, CDR1 and CDR2 are MNHEY and SVGAGI. After removal of 2 bases from V and 4 bases from J, the junction retains 1 base not matched to a gene. The CDR3 has 14 amino acids, counting the end cysteine and phenylalanine. Only the CDR3 portion is preserved as DNA: 42 bases, with reading frame beginning at the first base.